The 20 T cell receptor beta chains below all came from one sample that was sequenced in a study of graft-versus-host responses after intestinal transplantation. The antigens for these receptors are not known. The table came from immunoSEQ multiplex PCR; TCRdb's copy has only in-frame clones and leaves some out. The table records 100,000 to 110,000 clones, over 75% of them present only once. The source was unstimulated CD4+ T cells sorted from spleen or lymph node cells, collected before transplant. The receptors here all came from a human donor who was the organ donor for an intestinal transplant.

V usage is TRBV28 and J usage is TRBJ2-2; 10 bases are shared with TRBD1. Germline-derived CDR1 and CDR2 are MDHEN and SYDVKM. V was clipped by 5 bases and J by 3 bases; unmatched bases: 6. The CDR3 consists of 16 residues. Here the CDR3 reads CASSPPGQGYTGELFF. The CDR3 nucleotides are TGTGCCAGCAGTCCCCCGGGACAGGGGTACACCGGGGAGCTGTTTTTT.

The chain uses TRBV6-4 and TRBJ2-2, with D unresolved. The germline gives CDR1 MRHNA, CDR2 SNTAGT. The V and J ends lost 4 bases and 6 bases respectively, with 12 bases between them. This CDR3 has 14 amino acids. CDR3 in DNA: TGTGCCAGCAGTGCGACCCGATCGCCCGGGGAGCTGTTTTTT. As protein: CASSATRSPGELFF.

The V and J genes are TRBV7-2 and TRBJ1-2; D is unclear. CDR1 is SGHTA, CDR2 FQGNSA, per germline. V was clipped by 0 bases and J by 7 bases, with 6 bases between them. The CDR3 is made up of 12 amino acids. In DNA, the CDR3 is TGTGCCAGCAGCTTAGCTTGGGGTGGCTACACCTTC. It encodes CASSLAWGGYTF.

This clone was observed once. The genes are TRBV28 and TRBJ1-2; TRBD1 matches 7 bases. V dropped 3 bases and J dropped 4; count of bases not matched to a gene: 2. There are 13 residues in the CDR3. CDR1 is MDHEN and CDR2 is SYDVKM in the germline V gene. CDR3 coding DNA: TGTGCCAGCAGTTTTGGGGACAGCTATGGCTACACCTTC. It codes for CASSFGDSYGYTF.

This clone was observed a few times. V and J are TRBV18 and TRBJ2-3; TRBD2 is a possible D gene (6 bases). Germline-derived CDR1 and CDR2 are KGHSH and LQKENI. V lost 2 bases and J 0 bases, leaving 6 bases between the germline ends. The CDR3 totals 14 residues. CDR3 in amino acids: CASSPGLSTDTQYF. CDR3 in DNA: TGTGCCAGCTCACCAGGACTAAGCACAGATACGCAGTATTTT. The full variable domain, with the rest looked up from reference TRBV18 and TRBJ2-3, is NAGVMQNPRHLVRRRGQEARLRCSPMKGHSHVYWYRQLPEEGLKFMVYLQKENIIDESGMPKERFSAEFPKEGPSILRIQQVVRGDSAAYFCASSPGLSTDTQYFGPGTRLTVL.

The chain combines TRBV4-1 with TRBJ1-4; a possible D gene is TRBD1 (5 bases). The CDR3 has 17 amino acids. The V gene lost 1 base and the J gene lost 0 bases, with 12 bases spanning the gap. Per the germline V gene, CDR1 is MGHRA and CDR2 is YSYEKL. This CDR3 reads CASSQGQLVATNEKLFF. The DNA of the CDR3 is TGCGCCAGCAGCCAAGGACAGCTAGTTGCAACTAATGAAAAACTGTTTTTT.

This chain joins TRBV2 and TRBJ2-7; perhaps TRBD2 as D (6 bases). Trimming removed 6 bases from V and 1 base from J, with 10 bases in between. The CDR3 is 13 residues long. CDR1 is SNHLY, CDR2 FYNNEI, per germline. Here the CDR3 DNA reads TGTGCCAGCAGAGTCGCGGGGTCCTACGAGCAGTACTTC. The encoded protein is CASRVAGSYEQYF.

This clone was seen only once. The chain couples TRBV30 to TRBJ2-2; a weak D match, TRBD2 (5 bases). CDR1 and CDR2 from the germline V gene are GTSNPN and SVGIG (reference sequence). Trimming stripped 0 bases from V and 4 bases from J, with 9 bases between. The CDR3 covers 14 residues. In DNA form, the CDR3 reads TGTGCCTGGAGTGTGAGGCGGGTCACCGGGGAGCTGTTTTTT. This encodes CAWSVRRVTGELFF.

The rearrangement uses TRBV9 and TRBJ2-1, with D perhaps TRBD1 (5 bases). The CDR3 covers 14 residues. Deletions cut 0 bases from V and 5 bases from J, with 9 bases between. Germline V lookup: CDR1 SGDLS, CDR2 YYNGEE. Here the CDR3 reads CASSVVGQDNEQFF. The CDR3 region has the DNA TGTGCCAGCAGCGTAGTGGGGCAGGACAATGAGCAGTTCTTC.

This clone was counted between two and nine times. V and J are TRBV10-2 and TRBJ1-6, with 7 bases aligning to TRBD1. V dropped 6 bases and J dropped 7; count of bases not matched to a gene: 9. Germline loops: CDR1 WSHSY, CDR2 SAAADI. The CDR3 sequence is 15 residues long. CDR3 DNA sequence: TGCGCCAGCAGAACAACAGGGGTGGGCAATTCACCCCTCCACTTT. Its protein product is CASRTTGVGNSPLHF.

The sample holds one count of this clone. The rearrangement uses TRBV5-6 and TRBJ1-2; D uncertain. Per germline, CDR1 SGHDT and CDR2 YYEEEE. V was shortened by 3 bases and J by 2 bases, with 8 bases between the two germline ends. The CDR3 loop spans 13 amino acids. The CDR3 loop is CASSSVQNYGYTF. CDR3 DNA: TGTGCCAGCAGCTCGGTCCAAAACTATGGCTACACCTTC.

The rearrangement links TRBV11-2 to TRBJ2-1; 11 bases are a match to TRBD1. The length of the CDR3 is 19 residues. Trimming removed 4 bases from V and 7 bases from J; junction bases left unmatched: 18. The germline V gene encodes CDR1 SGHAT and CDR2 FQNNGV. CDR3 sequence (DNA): TGTGCCAGCAGCTCCTACTTTGGACAGGGGGCAGGTGTGAAAAATGAGCAGTTCTTC. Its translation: CASSSYFGQGAGVKNEQFF.

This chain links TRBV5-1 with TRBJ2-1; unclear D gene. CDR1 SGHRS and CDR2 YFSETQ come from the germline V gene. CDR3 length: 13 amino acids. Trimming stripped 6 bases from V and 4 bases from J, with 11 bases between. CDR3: CASTPPQYNEQFF. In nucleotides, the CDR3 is TGCGCCAGCACCCCTCCACAGTACAATGAGCAGTTCTTC.

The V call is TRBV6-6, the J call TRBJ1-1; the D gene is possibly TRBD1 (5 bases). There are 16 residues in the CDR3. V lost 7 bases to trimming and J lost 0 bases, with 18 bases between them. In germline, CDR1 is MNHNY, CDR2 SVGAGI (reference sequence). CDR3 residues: CASTREVSRVNTEAFF. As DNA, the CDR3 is TGTGCCAGCACCAGGGAAGTATCCCGTGTGAACACTGAAGCTTTCTTT.

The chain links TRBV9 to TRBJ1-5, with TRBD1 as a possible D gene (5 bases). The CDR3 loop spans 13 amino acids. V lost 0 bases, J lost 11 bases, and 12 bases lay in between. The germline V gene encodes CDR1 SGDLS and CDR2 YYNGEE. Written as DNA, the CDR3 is TGTGCCAGCAGCGTAGATCCCGAAGGGGCCCAGCATTTT. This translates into CASSVDPEGAQHF.

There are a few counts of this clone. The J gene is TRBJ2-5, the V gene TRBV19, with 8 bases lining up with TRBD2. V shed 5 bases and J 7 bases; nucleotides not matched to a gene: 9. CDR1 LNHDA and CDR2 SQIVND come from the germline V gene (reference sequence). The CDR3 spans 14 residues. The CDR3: CASSSGNREGTQYF. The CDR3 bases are TGTGCCAGTAGTTCAGGGAACCGGGAGGGGACCCAGTACTTC.

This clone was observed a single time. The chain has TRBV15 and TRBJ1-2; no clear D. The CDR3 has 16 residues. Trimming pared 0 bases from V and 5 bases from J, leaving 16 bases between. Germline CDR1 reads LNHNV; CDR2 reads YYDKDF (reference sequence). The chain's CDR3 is CATSRERSDPKYGYTF. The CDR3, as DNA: TGTGCCACCAGCAGAGAACGGTCCGACCCCAAGTATGGCTACACCTTC.

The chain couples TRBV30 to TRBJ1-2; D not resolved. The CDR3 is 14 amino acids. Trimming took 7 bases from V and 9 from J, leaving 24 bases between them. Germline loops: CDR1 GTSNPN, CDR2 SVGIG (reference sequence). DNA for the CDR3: TGTGCCTTTTCCGGGCCTCTCTCCCTGGCCCGCTACACCTTC. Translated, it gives CAFSGPLSLARYTF.

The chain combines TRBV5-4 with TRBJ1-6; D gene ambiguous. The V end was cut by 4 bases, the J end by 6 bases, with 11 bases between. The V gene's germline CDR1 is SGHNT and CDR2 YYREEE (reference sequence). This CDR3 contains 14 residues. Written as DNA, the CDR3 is TGTGCCAGCAGCAACCCCGGGCTTAATTCACCCCTCCACTTT. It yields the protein CASSNPGLNSPLHF.

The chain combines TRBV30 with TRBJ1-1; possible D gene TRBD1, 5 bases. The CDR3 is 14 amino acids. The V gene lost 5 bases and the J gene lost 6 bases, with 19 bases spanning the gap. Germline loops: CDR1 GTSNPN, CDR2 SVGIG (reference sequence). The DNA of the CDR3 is TGTGCCTGGCGCCGGGACCAAGGGATCTCTGAAGCTTTCTTT. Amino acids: CAWRRDQGISEAFF.